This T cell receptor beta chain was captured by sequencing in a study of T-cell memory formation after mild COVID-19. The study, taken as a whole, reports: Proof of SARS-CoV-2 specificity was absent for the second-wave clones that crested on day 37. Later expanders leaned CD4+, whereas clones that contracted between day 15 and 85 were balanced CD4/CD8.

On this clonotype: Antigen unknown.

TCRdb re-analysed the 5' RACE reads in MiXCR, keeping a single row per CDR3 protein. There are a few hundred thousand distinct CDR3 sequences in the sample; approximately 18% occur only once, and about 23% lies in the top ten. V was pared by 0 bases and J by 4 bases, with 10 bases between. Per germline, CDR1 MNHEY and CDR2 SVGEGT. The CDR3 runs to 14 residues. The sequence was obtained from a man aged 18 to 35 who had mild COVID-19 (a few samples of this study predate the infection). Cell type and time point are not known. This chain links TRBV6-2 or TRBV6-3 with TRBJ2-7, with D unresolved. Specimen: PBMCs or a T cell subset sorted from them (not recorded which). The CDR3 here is CASSYSVARYEQYV. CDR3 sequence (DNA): TGTGCCAGCAGTTACTCAGTTGCCAGATACGAGCAGTACGTC.